The TCR beta chain described here comes from a study of blood T cell repertoires in COVID-19. Looking at the study overall: The samples span acute and convalescent COVID-19 from the United States, Italy and Spain.

Generated by immunoSEQ multiplex PCR, the TCRdb table keeps only in-frame clones and is missing some. The repertoire holds about 170,000 clones, with approximately 87% as singletons. Germline V gene lookup returns CDR1 SGHAT and CDR2 FQNNGV. This CDR3 contains 13 residues. The germline V and J ends were trimmed by 3 bases and 2 bases, with 8 bases remaining between them. This chain uses TRBV11-2 with TRBJ2-7; D may be TRBD2 (6 bases). This receptor was obtained from a man aged 18 to 29 with active or convalescent COVID-19. The sequencing input was peripheral blood. Here the CDR3 reads CASSFAGPYEQYF. The CDR3 nucleotides read TGTGCCAGCAGCTTTGCGGGGCCCTACGAGCAGTACTTC.